Listed here are 17 T cell receptor beta chains from one sample, sequenced in a study of blood T cell repertoires in COVID-19. Some clones are missing from TCRdb's copy, which holds only in-frame ones; the method was immunoSEQ multiplex PCR. The repertoire holds 150,000 to 200,000 clones, around 76% seen once, with approximately 8.6% in the top ten. Specimen: peripheral blood. The source is a woman between 50 and 59 years old with active or convalescent COVID-19.

There are a few counts of this clone. This rearrangement joins TRBV7-3 to TRBJ1-1; no reliable D call. The CDR3 covers 13 residues. Germline-derived CDR1 and CDR2 are SGHTA and FQGTGA. Trimming pared 2 bases from V and 4 bases from J, leaving 8 bases between. The CDR3 reads CASSLSEGTEAFF. The DNA for the CDR3 is TGTGCCAGCAGCTTATCGGAGGGCACTGAAGCTTTCTTT.

This clone came up a few times. This sequence joins TRBV7-2 and TRBJ1-1, with D possibly matching TRBD1 (6 bases). The V end was cut by 4 bases, the J end by 5 bases, with 11 bases between. CDR1 is SGHTA, CDR2 FQGNSA, per germline. The CDR3 runs to 13 residues. CDR3 sequence: CASSSRGGTEAFF. CDR3 DNA sequence: TGTGCCAGCAGCTCGCGAGGGGGTACTGAAGCTTTCTTT.

This clone has more than one count but fewer than ten. J is TRBJ1-6 and V is TRBV2; D call uncertain. Germline CDR1 and CDR2: SNHLY and FYNNEI. V lost 6 bases, J lost 7 bases, and 16 bases lay in between. The CDR3 sequence is 15 residues long. CDR3 nucleotide sequence: TGTGCCAGCAGGGAATCGGGATACACCAATTCACCCCTCCACTTT. Translating it yields CASRESGYTNSPLHF.

This chain connects TRBV6-5 to TRBJ1-1; TRBD1 aligns across 8 bases. The CDR3 loop spans 14 amino acids. CDR1 and CDR2 (germline): MNHEY, SVGAGI. Trimming removed 4 bases from V and 9 bases from J; junction bases left unmatched: 10. CDR3 bases: TGTGCCAGCAGTTCACCGACAGGGGTCTTGAAAGCTTTCTTT. Translated, it gives CASSSPTGVLKAFF.

This chain links TRBV3-1 (or the pseudogene TRBV3-2) with TRBJ2-6, with D unresolved. This CDR3 is 17 amino acids long. Trimming took off 0 bases at V and 0 bases at J, with 9 bases between the two ends. Germline CDR1 reads LGHDT; CDR2 reads YNNKEL (reference sequence). CDR3 bases: TGTGCCAGCAGCCAAGATGTACAGAGCTCTGGGGCCAACGTCCTGACTTTC. This codes for CASSQDVQSSGANVLTF.

The chain joins TRBV6-6 to TRBJ2-6; possibly TRBD1 for D (5 bases). The V end lost 5 bases, the J end lost 0 bases, and 11 bases lay between the germline ends. Germline assignment: CDR1 MNHNY and CDR2 SVGAGI (reference sequence). The length of the CDR3 is 16 residues. The CDR3 nucleotides read TGTGCCAGCAGTCCTCGGACACCCTCTGGGGCCAACGTCCTGACTTTC. Translation gives CASSPRTPSGANVLTF.

The genes are TRBV6-2 or TRBV6-3 and TRBJ2-2, with a weak D call TRBD2 (6 bases). Looked up from germline, CDR1 is MNHEY and CDR2 is SVGEGT. The length of the CDR3 is 14 residues. Trimming took off 2 bases at V and 5 bases at J, with 9 bases between the two ends. CDR3 bases: TGTGCCAGCAGTTACCGCCGGGGGACCGGGGAGCTGTTTTTT. It is translated as CASSYRRGTGELFF.

This sequence joins TRBV7-8 and TRBJ2-5, with D perhaps TRBD2 (6 bases). From germline, CDR1 is SGHVS and CDR2 FQNEAQ. There are 15 residues in the CDR3. Deletions cut 5 bases from V and 1 base from J, with 14 bases between. CDR3 nucleotides: TGTGCCAGCAGCAGGGCGGGGCGGACCCAAGAGACCCAGTACTTC. Amino acid sequence: CASSRAGRTQETQYF.

The chain combines TRBV4-2 with TRBJ1-3, with 9 bases fitting TRBD1. The V segment lost 0 bases and the J segment 6 bases; nucleotides outside the gene matches: 0. The CDR3 extends over 14 amino acids. Germline CDR1 reads LGHNA; CDR2 reads YNFKEQ. CDR3: CASSQEQGANTIYF. The CDR3 coding sequence is TGTGCCAGCAGCCAAGAACAGGGGGCAAACACCATATATTTT.

This clone was seen only a few times. V and J are TRBV7-9 and TRBJ2-7; 13 nucleotides line up with TRBD2. Trimming removed 5 bases from V and 8 bases from J; junction bases left unmatched: 9. Germline CDR1 and CDR2: SEHNR and FQNEAQ (reference sequence). The CDR3 totals 15 residues. The CDR3 loop is CASSHWTSGSLKQYF. DNA of the CDR3: TGTGCCAGCAGCCATTGGACTAGCGGGAGCCTCAAGCAGTACTTC.

The J gene is TRBJ2-7, the V gene TRBV20-1; D is perhaps TRBD2 (5 bases). Germline assignment: CDR1 DFQATT and CDR2 SNEGSKA (reference sequence). The CDR3 sequence is 10 residues long. The V end was cut by 7 bases, the J end by 9 bases, with 13 bases between. This CDR3 reads CSVGREGQYF. The CDR3 DNA follows: TGCAGTGTAGGACGGGAAGGGCAGTACTTC.

This clone was recorded once. The chain employs TRBV7-9 and TRBJ1-4; no clear D. V gave up 3 bases and J gave up 4 bases, with 6 bases separating them. The length of the CDR3 is 13 residues. In germline, CDR1 is SEHNR, CDR2 FQNEAQ (reference sequence). CDR3 in DNA: TGTGCCAGCAGCTTCTCCGGTAATGAAAAACTGTTTTTT. This translates into CASSFSGNEKLFF.

J is TRBJ1-1 and V is TRBV4-2; TRBD1 aligns across 9 bases. The V segment lost 0 bases and the J segment 7 bases; nucleotides outside the gene matches: 12. The CDR3 covers 17 residues. Germline lookup yields CDR1 LGHNA and CDR2 YNFKEQ. CDR3 coding DNA: TGTGCCAGCAGCCAAGATAGCAGGACAGGGGCTAGGCATGAAGCTTTCTTT. Residues: CASSQDSRTGARHEAFF.

V is TRBV28 and J is TRBJ1-3, with D tentatively TRBD1 (5 bases). CDR1 is MDHEN, CDR2 SYDVKM, per germline. The CDR3 is made up of 14 amino acids. Trimming removed 3 bases from V and 4 bases from J, with 10 bases in between. This chain's CDR3 is CASSLWRGGNTIYF. The CDR3 region has the DNA TGTGCCAGCAGTTTGTGGAGGGGCGGAAACACCATATATTTT. Together with reference TRBV28 and TRBJ1-3, the CDR3 gives the full variable domain: DVKVTQSSRYLVKRTGEKVFLECVQDMDHENMFWYRQDPGLGLRLIYFSYDVKMKEKGDIPEGYSVSREKKERFSLILESASTNQTSMYLCASSLWRGGNTIYFGEGSWLTVV.

The V call is TRBV5-1, the J call TRBJ1-6; TRBD1 matches at 9 bases. Germline values: CDR1 SGHRS, CDR2 YFSETQ. With V trimmed by 4 bases and J by 4 bases, 3 bases remained unmatched. The CDR3 is 15 amino acids. The DNA for the CDR3 is TGCGCCAGCAGCGGGACAGGGATTTATAATTCACCCCTCCACTTT. This encodes CASSGTGIYNSPLHF.

The CDR3 region is CTSGGLNTEAFF. The CDR3 DNA reads TGCACCTCTGGGGGCCTTAACACTGAAGCTTTCTTT. The chain joins TRBV29-1 to TRBJ1-1; a possible D gene is TRBD1 (6 bases). The CDR3 length is 12 residues. Germline CDR1 and CDR2: SQVTM and ANQGSEA.

V is TRBV30 and J is TRBJ2-7; 9 nucleotides line up with TRBD2. V lost 8 bases to trimming and J lost 6 bases; unmatched junction nucleotides: 8. Germline V gives CDR1 GTSNPN, CDR2 SVGIG (reference sequence). There are 12 residues in the CDR3. The CDR3 sequence: CARASGNSEQYF. The CDR3 DNA is TGTGCCCGGGCTAGCGGGAACTCCGAGCAGTACTTC.